The 3 T cell receptor beta chains given below trace back to one sample, sequenced in a study of shared clonotypes between healthy human individuals. Sequencing was performed with immunoSEQ multiplex PCR; in TCRdb, only in-frame clones are kept and a portion is missing. In the table there are about 680,000 clones, more than 70% of which are singletons. The sequencing sample was made of memory CD4+ T cells sorted from blood. The sample's subset: CD45RA-negative fraction. These receptors all stem from a woman aged 25 to 39 in good health.

V usage is TRBV2 and J usage is TRBJ1-4; 9 nucleotides match TRBD1. Germline V lookup: CDR1 SNHLY, CDR2 FYNNEI. CDR3 size: 15 residues. After removal of 4 bases from V and 7 bases from J, the junction contained 7 bases not matched to a gene. CDR3 coding DNA: TGTGCCAGCAGTGCTTCCACAGGGGGCGTTGAAAAACTGTTTTTT. It yields the protein CASSASTGGVEKLFF.

V gene TRBV28 combines with J gene TRBJ2-2; 11 bases align to TRBD2. After removal of 4 bases from V and 7 bases from J, the junction contained 8 bases not matched to a gene. The germline gives CDR1 MDHEN, CDR2 SYDVKM. The CDR3 spans 16 residues. The CDR3 loop is CASSSVLAGVLGELFF. The CDR3 region has the DNA TGTGCCAGCAGTTCCGTACTAGCGGGAGTTCTCGGGGAGCTGTTTTTT.

The chain recombines TRBV7-9 with TRBJ2-7, with D possibly being TRBD1 or TRBD2 (7 bases each). Germline values: CDR1 SEHNR, CDR2 FQNEAQ (reference sequence). This CDR3 is 16 amino acids long. V shed 5 bases and J shed 4 bases, with 21 bases lying between them. In nucleotides, the CDR3 is TGTGCCAGCAGCCGCCAGGGGGGGACCAATATGTACGAGCAGTACTTC. It is translated as CASSRQGGTNMYEQYF.